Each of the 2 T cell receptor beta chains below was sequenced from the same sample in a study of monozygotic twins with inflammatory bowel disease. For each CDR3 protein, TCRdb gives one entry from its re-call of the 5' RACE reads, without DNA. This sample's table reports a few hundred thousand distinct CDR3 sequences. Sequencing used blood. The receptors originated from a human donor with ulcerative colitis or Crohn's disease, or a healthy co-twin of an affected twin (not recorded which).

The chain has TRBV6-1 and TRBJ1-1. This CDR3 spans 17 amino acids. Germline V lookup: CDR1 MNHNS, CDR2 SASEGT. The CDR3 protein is CASTRRVSSATNTEAFF.

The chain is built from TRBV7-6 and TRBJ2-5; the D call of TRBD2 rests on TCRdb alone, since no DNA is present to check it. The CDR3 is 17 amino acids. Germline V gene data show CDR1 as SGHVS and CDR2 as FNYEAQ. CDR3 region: CASSLAPGTSGGGTQYF. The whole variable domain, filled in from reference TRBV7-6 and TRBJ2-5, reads GAGVSQSPRYKVTKRGQDVALRCDPISGHVSLYWYRQALGQGPEFLTYFNYEAQQDKSGLPNDRFSAERPEGSISTLTIQRTEQRDSAMYRCASSLAPGTSGGGTQYFGPGTRLLVL.